This TCR beta chain derives from a study of blood T cell repertoires in COVID-19. Looking at the study overall: The samples span acute and convalescent COVID-19 from the United States, Italy and Spain. In each case, the material was cDNA or gDNA derived from T cells, B-cell-depleted T cells, or PBMCs.

Patients from Seattle were sampled longitudinally, starting during active infection. Original methodology: Amplification with reference gene primers provided the estimates of nucleated cell counts. The data were produced by immunoSEQ multiplex PCR, yet TCRdb's version contains in-frame clones alone and is incomplete. The DNA was the basis for D and trimming; V, J and clone size are from that table. The sample shows some 200,000 clones, around four fifths of them seen only once. Sequenced material: peripheral blood. The clonotype originates from a man aged 55 to 70 with COVID-19, enrolled during active disease.

The CDR3 reads CATSRGRDRANYSPLHF. The DNA for the CDR3 is TGTGCCACCAGCAGGGGTAGGGACAGGGCTAATTATTCACCCCTCCACTTT. V usage is TRBV15 and J usage is TRBJ1-6; TRBD1 agrees at 9 bases. The germline V gene has CDR1 LNHNV and CDR2 YYDKDF (reference sequence). Unmatched junction bases numbered 11, after V lost 3 bases and J lost 8 bases. This CDR3 contains 17 residues.